This T cell receptor (beta chain) was documented in a study of T cells after yellow fever vaccination (dated by TCRdb to between 2018 and 2020). About the investigation overall: The SMART-Seq v4 Ultra Low Input RNA kit was used to prepare libraries from fractions with low cell numbers. To track T-cell clones before and after primary and booster YFV17D yellow fever vaccination, bulk TCR alpha and beta repertoires were sequenced longitudinally. The cohort comprised two healthy male donors, one aged 18 to 29 and one aged 30 to 40 years. Blood was drawn at multiple timepoints before and after primary and secondary immunization, with bulk PBMC replicates and cell subsets isolated. What the research found in general, with its limitations: A small share of clonotypes was detected in both CD4 and CD8 compartments, with the overlap likely arising from convergent recombination. The secondary T-cell response was found to be weaker but faster than the primary response, with a peak reached on day 5 rather than on day 15. Most clones expanded after primary vaccination (about 95% of CD4 and roughly 90% of CD8) were re-detected after the booster, suggesting that broad memory maintenance occurred. Because the study included only a couple of donors, the extent to which the findings can be generalized is limited. Computational filtering was needed because FACS-sorted repertoires could contain abundant contaminating clonotypes from the bulk population.

The treatment or condition tag for this specimen amounts to: live attenuated yellow fever vaccine strain. PBMCs were isolated from peripheral blood using a standard Ficoll-Paque protocol. Dynabeads CD4 and CD8 positive selection kits were used to isolate CD4 and CD8 T-cell fractions. RNA was extracted with TriZol from bulk PBMCs, CD4 and CD8 fractions, and dextramer-positive and dextramer-negative fractions. TCRdb lists the instrument as Illumina NovaSeq 6000. TCR cDNA was synthesized by 5'RACE template switching, through which a universal primer site and unique molecular identifiers were introduced. cDNA synthesis was primed from both the TCR alpha and TCR beta constant segments. Library amplification used two PCR steps, and the second PCR step added sample barcodes and sequencing adapters. Sequencing of the libraries was done on either Illumina HiSeq 2500 (2x100 bp) or NovaSeq (2x150 bp). The source study handled its data this way. MIGEC was used to demultiplex reads and collapse the reads into UMI consensus sequences, and MiXCR was used for V(D)J alignment. Using edgeR on replicate PBMC samples, clonotypes were called vaccine-responding if FDR was below 0.01 and the log2 fold change was above 5 up to day 15. CD4 or CD8 identity was assigned to each bulk clonotype according to whether the clonotype was present at higher abundance in the sequenced CD4 repertoire or the sequenced CD8 repertoire. TCRdb's own reprocessing of the public reads used fastp at Q25 and MiXCR and kept productive beta chains. CDR3 protein duplicates are merged, each entry listing the most common genes and DNA. The V and J calls come from TCRdb's annotation, not from the publication. In all, the sample holds some 200,000 distinct CDR3 sequences, and approximately 11% of those were seen once. Clones ranked in the top ten supply 36% of the sample.

CDR1 SEHNR and CDR2 FQNEAQ are derived from the germline V gene (reference sequence). The CDR3 measures 16 amino acids from cysteine to phenylalanine. This entry keeps only the CDR3 DNA: 48 bases, framed from base 1. Compared with germline, V lacks 5 bases and J lacks 4 bases; bases without a gene match: 11. As for this clonotype: Its antigen specificity is not known. No per-base quality is available; no much larger clone lies one base away.

The source was CD8+ T cells sorted from PBMCs, collected 15 days after the yellow fever booster vaccination. In this chain, TRBV7-9 is recombined with TRBJ1-5; the junction holds 7 bases that match TRBD1. The receptor was isolated from a man aged 18-30 years who received the YFV17D yellow fever vaccine. In nucleotides, the sequence is TGTGCCAGCAGCCCCGGGTGGGGACAGTTAAATCAGCCCCAGCATTTT. Its protein is CASSPGWGQLNQPQHF.